This note documents a single TCR beta chain sequence. The antigen is not known. PCR involved 60 Vbeta and 13 Jbeta primers. Assay: immunoSEQ multiplex PCR; the TCRdb copy retains only in-frame clones and omits some. Altogether fewer than 70,000 clones are present, approximately 83% being singletons, with the ten largest covering about 1.6%. This entry comes from a study of cytomegalovirus exposure and HLA in healthy donors. Study-level points and caveats: Later analysis demonstrated an association between a missense DCLRE1C variant and TCR beta V- and J-gene trimming. Accounts indicate the classifier identified cytomegalovirus status with strong specificity and sensitivity. DRB1 had the most TCR associations and HLA-C the fewest, a later analysis found, with rates varying by HLA locus.

Germline assignment: CDR1 SGHVS and CDR2 FQNEAQ. V dropped 5 bases and J dropped 4 bases, with 17 bases sitting between them. CDR3 length equals 15 residues. The specimen sequenced was PBMCs. This receptor was taken from a human donor in good health. The V and J genes are TRBV7-8 and TRBJ2-5; D possibly corresponds to TRBD2 (7 bases). The chain's CDR3 is CASSQRGGGGETQYF. As DNA, the CDR3 is TGTGCCAGCAGCCAAAGGGGGGGCGGGGGAGAGACCCAGTACTTC.